This T cell receptor (beta chain) was sequenced for a study of blood T cell repertoires in COVID-19. Original analysis: Researchers report that nucleated cell counts were estimated from reference gene primer amplification. The repertoire was sequenced with immunoSEQ multiplex PCR; TCRdb's copy has only in-frame clones and lacks some. V and J calls and clone size come straight from that table; D and trimming were deduced from the DNA. Here the sample spans about 350,000 clones, 88% being singletons. The study recruited people aged roughly 18 to 89 years across 20 to 30 US areas. Participants had their cohort set by participant-reported clinical history. In the 2 weeks before study entry, exposed participants met a COVID-19 case, which was PCR-confirmed or clinician-diagnosed. Per germline, CDR1 SGHTA and CDR2 FQGTGA. Trimming removed 6 bases at V and 5 bases at J, with 14 bases between. This CDR3 contains 14 residues.

The sequenced sample was PBMCs or T cells enriched from blood (not recorded which). The chain joins TRBV7-3 to TRBJ1-5, with D perhaps TRBD1 (6 bases). This clonotype was obtained from a woman under 40 who had been exposed to COVID-19. This CDR3 reads CASRSQGADQPQHF. CDR3 coding DNA: TGTGCCAGCAGGTCACAGGGTGCGGATCAGCCCCAGCATTTT.